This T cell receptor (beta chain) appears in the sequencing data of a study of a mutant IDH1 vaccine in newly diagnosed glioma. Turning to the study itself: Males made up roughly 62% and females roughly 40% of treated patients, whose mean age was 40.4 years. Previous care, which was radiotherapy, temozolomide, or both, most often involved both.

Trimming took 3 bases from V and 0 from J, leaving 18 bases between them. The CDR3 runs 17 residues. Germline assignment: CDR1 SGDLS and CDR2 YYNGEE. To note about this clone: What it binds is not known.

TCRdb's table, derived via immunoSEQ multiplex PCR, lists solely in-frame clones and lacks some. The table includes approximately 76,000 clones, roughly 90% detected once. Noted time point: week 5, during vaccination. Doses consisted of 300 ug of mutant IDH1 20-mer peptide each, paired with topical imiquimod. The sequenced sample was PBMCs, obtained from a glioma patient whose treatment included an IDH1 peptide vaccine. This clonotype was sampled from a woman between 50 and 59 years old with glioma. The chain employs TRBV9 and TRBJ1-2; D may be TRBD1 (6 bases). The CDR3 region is CASSARGGGRSNYGYTF. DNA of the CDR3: TGTGCCAGCAGCGCCCGTGGGGGGGGCCGATCTAACTATGGCTACACCTTC.